This entry lists 29 T cell receptor beta chains sequenced from one sample in a study of cytomegalovirus exposure and HLA in healthy donors. This PCR relied on a set of 60 Vbeta primers and 13 Jbeta primers. TCRdb keeps only in-frame clones here, not all; method: immunoSEQ multiplex PCR. The data show about 60,000 clones, with approximately 70% seen just once and 15% to 20% held by the top ten. Sample: PBMCs. The receptors here all came from a woman aged 55-69 years in good health and CMV-seropositive.

The chain carries TRBV2 and TRBJ2-1; tentative D call: TRBD2 (6 bases). The CDR3 is made up of 16 amino acids. Germline V CDR1 and CDR2: SNHLY, FYNNEI. The ends were cut back, 1 base at V and 7 bases at J, with 17 bases in the middle. DNA for the CDR3: TGTGCCAGCAGTGAAGAGTGGGGGGTCAGAGGGAATGAGCAGTTCTTC. Its translation: CASSEEWGVRGNEQFF.

This clone was detected only a few times. This chain connects TRBV18 to TRBJ2-3; no reliable D call. This CDR3 has 12 amino acids. Germline values: CDR1 KGHSH, CDR2 LQKENI. The V end was cut by 2 bases, the J end by 4 bases, with 4 bases between. Here the CDR3 DNA reads TGTGCCAGCTCACCAACAGCAGATACGCAGTATTTT. It encodes CASSPTADTQYF. Together with reference TRBV18 and TRBJ2-3, the CDR3 gives the full variable domain: NAGVMQNPRHLVRRRGQEARLRCSPMKGHSHVYWYRQLPEEGLKFMVYLQKENIIDESGMPKERFSAEFPKEGPSILRIQQVVRGDSAAYFCASSPTADTQYFGPGTRLTVL.

This clone was seen more than once but under ten times. The chain uses TRBV4-3 and TRBJ1-2; maybe TRBD1 (6 bases). Germline V gives CDR1 LGHNA, CDR2 YSLEER. CDR3 size: 16 residues. V lost 1 base and J lost 4, with 16 bases in between. In nucleotides, the CDR3 is TGCGCCAGCAGCCAAGGAGTTTCACAGGGCCCCTATGGCTACACCTTC. Its protein is CASSQGVSQGPYGYTF.

This chain joins TRBV29-1 and TRBJ1-1; D is unresolved. CDR3 length equals 13 residues. Germline CDR1 reads SQVTM; CDR2 reads ANQGSEA. V lost 0 bases to trimming and J lost 4 bases, with 9 bases between them. The CDR3 reads CSVEDAVSTEAFF. Here the CDR3 DNA reads TGCAGCGTTGAAGACGCAGTATCCACTGAAGCTTTCTTT.

The chain carries TRBV6-5 and TRBJ1-2; D might be TRBD1 (5 bases). The CDR3 length is 15 residues. CDR1 and CDR2 from the germline V gene are MNHEY and SVGAGI. The ends were cut back, 2 bases at V and 4 bases at J, with 14 bases in the middle. The chain's CDR3 is CASSYGAGQAYGYTF. The CDR3, as DNA: TGTGCCAGCAGTTACGGGGCAGGGCAGGCCTATGGCTACACCTTC.

The rearrangement links TRBV7-2 to TRBJ1-6; 8 positions agree with TRBD1. The CDR3 loop spans 16 amino acids. Looked up from germline, CDR1 is SGHTA and CDR2 is FQGNSA. J gave up 9 bases and V 0 bases, and 7 bases lay outside the gene matches. The CDR3: CASSLASGQGSSPLHF. DNA of the CDR3: TGTGCCAGCAGCTTAGCTTCCGGACAGGGAAGTTCACCCCTCCACTTT. Full variable domain (remainder filled in from reference TRBV7-2 and TRBJ1-6): GAGVSQSPSNKVTEKGKDVELRCDPISGHTALYWYRQSLGQGLEFLIYFQGNSAPDKSGLPSDRFSAERTGGSVSTLTIQRTQQEDSAVYLCASSLASGQGSSPLHFGNGTRLTVT.

The gene calls are TRBV7-2 and TRBJ2-7; TRBD2 agrees at 11 bases. Germline trimming cut 5 bases from V and 6 bases from J; bases unmatched to any gene: 9. Per the germline V gene, CDR1 is SGHTA and CDR2 is FQGNSA. The CDR3 spans 15 residues. The DNA for the CDR3 is TGTGCCAGCAGCGGACAACCGACTAGCGGGGTCGAGCAGTACTTC. This sequence encodes CASSGQPTSGVEQYF. Together with reference TRBV7-2 and TRBJ2-7, the CDR3 gives the full variable domain: GAGVSQSPSNKVTEKGKDVELRCDPISGHTALYWYRQSLGQGLEFLIYFQGNSAPDKSGLPSDRFSAERTGGSVSTLTIQRTQQEDSAVYLCASSGQPTSGVEQYFGPGTRLTVT.

The J gene is TRBJ2-2, the V gene TRBV7-7; TRBD2 is a possible D gene (5 bases). Trimming shortened V by 5 bases and J by 5 bases, and 12 bases separated the two germline ends. The CDR3 sequence is 14 residues long. CDR1 and CDR2 from the germline V gene are SSHAT and FNYEAQ (reference sequence). CDR3 sequence reads: CASSPTRPTGELFF. The CDR3 nucleotides are TGTGCCAGCAGCCCTACTAGGCCTACCGGGGAGCTGTTTTTT.

This clone was seen a few times. The genes are TRBV7-2 and TRBJ2-5; 7 positions agree with TRBD1. Unmatched junction bases numbered 7, after V lost 5 bases and J lost 4 bases. This CDR3 comprises 14 residues. Looked up from germline, CDR1 is SGHTA and CDR2 is FQGNSA. For the CDR3, the DNA is TGTGCCAGCAGCCCTAGACAGGGTTCAGAGACCCAGTACTTC. Amino acids: CASSPRQGSETQYF.

CDR3 bases: TGTGCCAGTCAGGACTACCCCCGTTCACCCCTCCACTTT. As protein: CASQDYPRSPLHF. This chain links TRBV6-1 with TRBJ1-6; D uncertain. The CDR3 extends over 13 amino acids. V was cut by 9 bases and J by 9 bases, with 15 bases left in between. Germline CDR1 and CDR2: MNHNS and SASEGT.

This clone was seen at least ten times. A far larger clone is only one base removed, so a read error is likely. This sequence joins TRBV9 and TRBJ2-7, with D perhaps TRBD2 (6 bases). Germline lookup yields CDR1 SGDLS and CDR2 YYNGEE. The CDR3 runs 15 residues. CDR3 DNA: TGTGCCAGCCGCGTAGGCGCGGGGCCCAACTACGAGCAGTACTTC. Protein product: CASRVGAGPNYEQYF.

A few counts support this clone. The rearrangement uses TRBV11-3 and TRBJ2-2, with D perhaps matching TRBD2 (5 bases). The CDR3 length is 15 residues. Germline-derived CDR1 and CDR2 are SGHNT and YENEEA. The germline V and J ends were trimmed by 0 bases and 6 bases, with 11 bases remaining between them. The CDR3 DNA reads as TGTGCCAGCAGCTTAGATCGGGGAAGCCCCGGGGAGCTGTTTTTT. This codes for CASSLDRGSPGELFF.

The rearrangement uses TRBV5-4 and TRBJ2-1; D gene unclear. The CDR3 consists of 12 residues. Germline CDR1 SGHNT, CDR2 YYREEE (reference sequence). Between the trimmed V and J ends, which lost 2 bases and 6 bases, there was a span of 6 bases. CDR3 nucleotides: TGTGCCAGCAGCTTCTTACTCAATGAGCAGTTCTTC. It codes for CASSFLLNEQFF.

J is TRBJ1-6 and V is TRBV19; 10 nucleotides agree with TRBD1. There are 16 residues in the CDR3. The junction had 10 bases not matched to a gene; V was cut back by 4 bases and J by 10 bases. CDR1 LNHDA and CDR2 SQIVND come from the germline V gene (reference sequence). The CDR3 region is CASSTDRGVFGSPLHF. For the CDR3, the DNA is TGTGCCAGTAGTACGGACAGGGGGGTGTTTGGCTCACCCCTCCACTTT.

This clone was observed a few times. This CDR3 is CASSLEASGGTEAFF. In nucleotides, the CDR3 is TGTGCCAGCAGCTTGGAAGCCAGCGGGGGCACTGAAGCTTTCTTT. V gene TRBV11-2 combines with J gene TRBJ1-1; TRBD1 might be the D (5 bases). The CDR3 loop spans 15 amino acids. Germline V lookup: CDR1 SGHAT, CDR2 FQNNGV. V lost 3 bases and J lost 4, with 15 bases in between.

To note about this clone: A junction boundary mismatches the germline segment, possibly from a read error. The chain is built from TRBV7-9 and TRBJ2-5, with 11 nucleotides matching TRBD2. The CDR3 runs to 15 residues. In germline, CDR1 is SEHNR, CDR2 FQNEAQ (reference sequence). The CDR3 sequence is CSSSFSGGAIETQYF. The CDR3 DNA reads TGTTCCAGCAGCTTTAGCGGGGGGGCGATAGAGACCCAGTACTTC.

V and J are TRBV7-8 and TRBJ1-2; 8 bases map to TRBD1. The CDR3 contains 17 residues. J was trimmed by 6 bases and V by 5 bases; bases with no gene match: 17. Germline lookup yields CDR1 SGHVS and CDR2 FQNEAQ. Here the CDR3 DNA reads TGTGCCAGCAGCCTCCCGGGACAGGATTTTTTGCGGCATGGCTACACCTTC. Protein: CASSLPGQDFLRHGYTF.

The chain links TRBV6-1 to TRBJ1-1; weak D call: TRBD1 (6 bases). The germline V and J ends were trimmed by 6 bases and 6 bases, with 17 bases remaining between them. The CDR3 loop spans 14 amino acids. Germline V gene lookup returns CDR1 MNHNS and CDR2 SASEGT. The CDR3 DNA sequence: TGTGCCAGCAGGGAACAGGGTTCTGTAGCTGAAGCTTTCTTT. This encodes CASREQGSVAEAFF.

In its sample, this clone was seen once. This CDR3 is CASSKGTVVPEAFF. Written as DNA, the CDR3 is TGTGCCAGCAGTAAGGGGACAGTTGTACCTGAAGCTTTCTTT. This sequence joins TRBV6-6 and TRBJ1-1; TRBD1 agrees at 7 bases. The CDR3 loop spans 14 amino acids. The V gene end was trimmed by 5 bases and the J gene end by 6 bases; junction bases not matched to a gene: 9. Germline V gene data show CDR1 as MNHNY and CDR2 as SVGAGI (reference sequence).

This clone has a handful of counts. V usage is TRBV6-5 and J usage is TRBJ2-7; 7 bases agree with TRBD2. J gave up 4 bases and V 7 bases, and 13 bases lay outside the gene matches. Per germline, CDR1 MNHEY and CDR2 SVGAGI. The CDR3 is 15 amino acids. CDR3 coding DNA: TGTGCCAGCAAGTGGGGGGGAATGGGTTCGTACGAGCAGTACTTC. Residues: CASKWGGMGSYEQYF.

The V and J genes are TRBV7-2 and TRBJ1-1; D not certain. The CDR3 is 14 amino acids. CDR1 SGHTA and CDR2 FQGNSA come from the germline V gene. V dropped 4 bases and J dropped 6 bases, with 15 bases sitting between them. The CDR3 loop is CASSSTLSAAEAFF. As DNA, the CDR3 is TGTGCCAGCAGCTCAACATTGTCCGCTGCTGAAGCTTTCTTT.

V usage is TRBV5-8 and J usage is TRBJ2-5; 10 bases align to TRBD1. This CDR3 comprises 17 residues. CDR1 and CDR2 (germline): SGHTS, YDEGEE. Trimming took 5 bases from V and 1 from J; bases not matched to a gene: 11. The CDR3 DNA reads as TGTGCCAGCAGTTCCGGGACAGGGGCATTAATCCAAGAGACCCAGTACTTC. Its translation is CASSSGTGALIQETQYF.

This sequence joins TRBV18 and TRBJ1-1; D call uncertain. The germline gives CDR1 KGHSH, CDR2 LQKENI. The CDR3 loop spans 14 amino acids. Trimming took off 8 bases at V and 4 bases at J, with 17 bases between the two ends. CDR3 DNA: TGTGCCAGCAAAACCTTGCAGGAGGGCACTGAAGCTTTCTTT. Its translation: CASKTLQEGTEAFF.

V and J are TRBV23-1 and TRBJ1-5; D is uncertain. TRBV23-1 falls under the ORF class, with uncertain function. Deletions cut 0 bases from V and 0 bases from J, with 9 bases between. The CDR3 sequence is 16 residues long. The chain's CDR3 is CASSQSTADSNQPQHF. The CDR3 nucleotides read TGCGCCAGCAGTCAATCTACGGCGGATAGCAATCAGCCCCAGCATTTT.

About this clone itself: This likely stems from a read error, as it lies one base from a far larger clone. The V and J genes are TRBV6-1 and TRBJ1-5; D is uncertain. The CDR3 sequence is 14 residues long. CDR1 is MNHNS, CDR2 SASEGT, per germline. The CDR3 nucleotides are TGTGCCCGCAGTGAGGCGGGGTCGAATCAGCCCCAGCATTTT. Protein: CARSEAGSNQPQHF.

The chain employs TRBV27 and TRBJ2-4; 12 bases are a match to TRBD2. Germline V gene lookup returns CDR1 MNHEY and CDR2 SMNVEV (reference sequence). The trim removed 5 bases at V and 1 base at J, leaving 3 bases unmatched. This CDR3 has 16 amino acids. CDR3 sequence (DNA): TGTGCCAGCAGTCTAGGACTAGCGGGGGCCAAAAACATTCAGTACTTC. Protein product: CASSLGLAGAKNIQYF.

The V gene is TRBV5-1, the J gene TRBJ1-1; possibly TRBD1 for D (6 bases). V was pared by 0 bases and J by 1 base, with 10 bases between. The CDR3 length is 15 residues. Germline CDR1 reads SGHRS; CDR2 reads YFSETQ. CDR3 protein: CASSLVTGKNTEAFF. CDR3 bases: TGCGCCAGCAGCTTGGTAACAGGGAAGAACACTGAAGCTTTCTTT. Together with reference TRBV5-1 and TRBJ1-1, the CDR3 gives the full variable domain: KAGVTQTPRYLIKTRGQQVTLSCSPISGHRSVSWYQQTPGQGLQFLFEYFSETQRNKGNFPGRFSGRQFSNSRSEMNVSTLELGDSALYLCASSLVTGKNTEAFFGQGTRLTVV.

The J gene is TRBJ2-2, the V gene TRBV29-1, with a possible D match to TRBD2 (5 bases). The CDR3 contains 14 residues. CDR1 SQVTM and CDR2 ANQGSEA come from the germline V gene. The ends were cut back, 0 bases at V and 7 bases at J, with 12 bases in the middle. CDR3 sequence: CSVEELEGSGELFF. CDR3 sequence (DNA): TGCAGCGTTGAAGAGTTAGAGGGCAGCGGGGAGCTGTTTTTT.

This chain connects TRBV6-1 to TRBJ1-2, with D possibly TRBD1 on 6 matching bases. V was clipped by 6 bases and J by 4 bases, with 12 bases between them. Germline loops: CDR1 MNHNS, CDR2 SASEGT. This CDR3 contains 13 residues. CDR3 amino acids: CASRSGTFYGYTF. The CDR3 coding sequence is TGTGCCAGCAGGTCAGGGACATTCTATGGCTACACCTTC.